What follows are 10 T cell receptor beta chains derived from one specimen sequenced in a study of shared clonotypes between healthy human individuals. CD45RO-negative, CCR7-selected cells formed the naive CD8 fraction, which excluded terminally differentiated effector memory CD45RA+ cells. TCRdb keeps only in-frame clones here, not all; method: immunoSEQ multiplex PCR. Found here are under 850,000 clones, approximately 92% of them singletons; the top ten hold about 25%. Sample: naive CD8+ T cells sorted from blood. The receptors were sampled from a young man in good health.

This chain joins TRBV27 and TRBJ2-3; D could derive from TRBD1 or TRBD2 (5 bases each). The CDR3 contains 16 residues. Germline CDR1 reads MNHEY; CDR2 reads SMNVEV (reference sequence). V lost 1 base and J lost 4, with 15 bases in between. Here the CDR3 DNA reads TGTGCCAGCAGTTTATTCCCCGGGACCCAGGCAGATACGCAGTATTTT. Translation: CASSLFPGTQADTQYF.

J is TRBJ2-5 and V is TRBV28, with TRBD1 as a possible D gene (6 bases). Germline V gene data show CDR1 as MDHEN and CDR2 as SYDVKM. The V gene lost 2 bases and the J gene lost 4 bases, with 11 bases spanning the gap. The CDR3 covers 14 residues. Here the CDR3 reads CASSLRGLGETQYF. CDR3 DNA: TGTGCCAGCAGTTTAAGGGGGTTGGGAGAGACCCAGTACTTC.

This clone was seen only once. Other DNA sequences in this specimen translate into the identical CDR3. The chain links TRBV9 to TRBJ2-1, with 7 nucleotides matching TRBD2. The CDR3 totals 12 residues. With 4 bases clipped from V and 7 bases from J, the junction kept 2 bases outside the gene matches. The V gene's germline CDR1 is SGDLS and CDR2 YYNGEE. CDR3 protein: CASSPGGNEQFF. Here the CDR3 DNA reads TGTGCCAGCAGCCCGGGAGGAAATGAGCAGTTCTTC. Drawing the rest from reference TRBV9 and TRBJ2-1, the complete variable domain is DSGVTQTPKHLITATGQRVTLRCSPRSGDLSVYWYQQSLDQGLQFLIQYYNGEERAKGNILERFSAQQFPDLHSELNLSSLELGDSALYFCASSPGGNEQFFGPGTRLTVL.

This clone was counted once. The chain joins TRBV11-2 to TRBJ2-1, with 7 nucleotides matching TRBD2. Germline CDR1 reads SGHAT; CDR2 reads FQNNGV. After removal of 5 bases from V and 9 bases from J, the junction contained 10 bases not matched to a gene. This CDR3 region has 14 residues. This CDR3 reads CASSMDQRGGEQFF. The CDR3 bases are TGTGCCAGCAGCATGGACCAGCGGGGAGGTGAGCAGTTCTTC.

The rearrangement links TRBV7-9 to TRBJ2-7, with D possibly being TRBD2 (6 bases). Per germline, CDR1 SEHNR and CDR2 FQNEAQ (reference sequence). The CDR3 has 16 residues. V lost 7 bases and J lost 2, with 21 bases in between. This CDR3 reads CASTHSGTQAPYEQYF. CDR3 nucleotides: TGTGCCAGCACCCACTCCGGGACTCAAGCCCCCTACGAGCAGTACTTC.

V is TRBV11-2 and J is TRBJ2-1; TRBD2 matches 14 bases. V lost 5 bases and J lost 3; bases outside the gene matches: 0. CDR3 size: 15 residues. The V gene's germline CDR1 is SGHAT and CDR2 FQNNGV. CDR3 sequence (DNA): TGTGCCAGCAGCGGGACTAGCGGGAGCTACAATGAGCAGTTCTTC. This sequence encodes CASSGTSGSYNEQFF.

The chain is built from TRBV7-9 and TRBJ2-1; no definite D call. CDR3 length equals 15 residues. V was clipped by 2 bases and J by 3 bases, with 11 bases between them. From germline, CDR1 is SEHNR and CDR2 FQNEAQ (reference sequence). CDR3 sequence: CASSLISAGYNEQFF. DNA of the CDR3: TGTGCCAGCAGCTTAATCAGCGCAGGCTACAATGAGCAGTTCTTC.

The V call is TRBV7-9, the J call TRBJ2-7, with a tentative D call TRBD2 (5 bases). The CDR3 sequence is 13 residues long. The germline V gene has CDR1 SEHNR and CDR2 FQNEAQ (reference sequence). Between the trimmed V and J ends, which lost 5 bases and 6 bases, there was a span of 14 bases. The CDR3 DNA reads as TGTGCCAGCAGCCCAGAACTAGTATCCGAGCAGTACTTC. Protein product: CASSPELVSEQYF.

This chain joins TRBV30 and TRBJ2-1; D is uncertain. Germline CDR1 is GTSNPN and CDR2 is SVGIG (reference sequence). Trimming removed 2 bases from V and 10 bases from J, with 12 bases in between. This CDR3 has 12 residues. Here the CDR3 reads CAWSNILDEQFF. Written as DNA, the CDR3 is TGTGCCTGGAGTAATATTTTGGACGAGCAGTTCTTC.

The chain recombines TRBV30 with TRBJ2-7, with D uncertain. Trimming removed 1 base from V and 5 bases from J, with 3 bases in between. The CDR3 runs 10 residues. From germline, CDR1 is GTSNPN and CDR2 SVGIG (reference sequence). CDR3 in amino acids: CAWSDHEQYF. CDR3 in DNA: TGTGCCTGGAGTGACCACGAGCAGTACTTC. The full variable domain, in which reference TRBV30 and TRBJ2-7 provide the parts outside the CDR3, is SQTIHQWPATLVQPVGSPLSLECTVEGTSNPNLYWYRQAAGRGLQLLFYSVGIGQISSEVPQNLSASRPQDRQFILSSKKLLLSDSGFYLCAWSDHEQYFGPGTRLTVT.